This T cell receptor (beta chain) was found in a study of blood T cell repertoires in COVID-19 (dated by TCRdb to the early 2020s). Regarding the study in general: Samples covering the acute and convalescent phases of COVID-19 were provided by collaborators in the United States, Italy and Spain. HLA class I and class II types, where available, came from metadata supplied by the sample provider rather than from assay-based typing. A de-identified subject ID, COVID-19 status, age in years and sex were almost always included in the sample metadata. The repertoires were released in a freely available public database intended as a resource for research on the immune response to SARS-CoV-2. Subjects who had been exposed to COVID-19, were actively infected with it, or had recovered from it provided the deeply sampled blood TCRbeta repertoires that made up the dataset. The prospective study material was composed of cDNA or gDNA derived from T cells, B-cell-depleted T cells, or PBMCs. Samples were obtained from the ongoing ImmuneRACE study (first 160 participants) and from 1,254 subjects provided by 6 global collaborators. What the research found in general, with its limitations: The quantity of clinical and demographic metadata differed by source and by participant and was supplied without curation.

With regard to this clone: Its antigen is still unknown. Base qualities are not at hand, and no much larger clone is one base apart.

TCRbeta CDR3 regions were amplified from genomic DNA using the immunoSEQ Assay, a bias-controlled multiplex PCR. The study's processing was this. Within the assay, amplification of reference gene primers was used to estimate how many nucleated cells each sample contained. To quantify the absolute abundance of each unique TCRbeta CDR3 rearrangement, sequence reads were collapsed and filtered. For each sample, productive Simpson clonality was calculated by taking the square root of Simpson's diversity index across productive rearrangements. What TCRdb holds here is the immuneACCESS table cut down to in-frame rearrangements. Part of the clones is not present; checked against another copy, under half of the missing clones reflect an unresolved V gene, and the others are unexplained. D and trimming come from the DNA, and the V and J calls and clone size come from that table. The sample table records approximately 290,000 clones; around 87% of these occur just once. 2% to 3% of the sample is held by the ten biggest clonotypes.

CDR1 and CDR2, per the germline V gene, are MGHRA and YSYEKL. The junction shows trimming of 0 bases on V and 3 bases on J, plus 12 bases between the germline ends. Its CDR3 holds 16 amino acids, cysteine through phenylalanine. Left in the record is the CDR3 DNA by itself, 48 bases read in frame from the first base. Collaborating institutions collected whole blood in K2EDTA tubes following their own protocols. For TCRbeta analysis, collaborators shipped samples as frozen whole blood, isolated PBMCs, or DNA extracted from either of those sample types. The receptor chain draws on TRBV4-1 and TRBJ1-5; the D gene is possibly TRBD1, with 5 bases matching. The source material was peripheral blood. This TCR was sampled from a man aged 18-30 years with active or convalescent COVID-19. The DNA sequence is as follows: TGCGCCAGCAGCCAAGAATTCAGGGAGGCCAATCAGCCCCAGCATTTT. Its product reads: CASSQEFREANQPQHF.